This entry lists 24 T cell receptor beta chains sequenced from one sample in a study of CD8 T cells in Susac syndrome. Random hexamers were used to reverse transcribe about 0.45 to 1 ug of RNA. TCRdb re-called the immunoSEQ multiplex PCR reads through MiXCR, storing one row per CDR3 protein. The data show around 140,000 distinct CDR3 sequences, less than 95% seen once. The sequenced sample consisted of CD4+ T cells from PBMCs. These receptors came from a human donor in good health.

The sample holds one count of this clonotype. The J gene is TRBJ1-2, the V gene TRBV12-3 or TRBV12-4, with a tentative D call TRBD1 (6 bases). This CDR3 has 13 amino acids. V was pared by 6 bases and J by 9 bases, with 17 bases between. CDR3 loop: CASSLWGGGSYTF. CDR3 DNA sequence: TGTGCCAGCAGCCTTTGGGGGGGCGGCAGCTACACCTTC.

V and J are TRBV7-9 and TRBJ1-2, with D possibly being TRBD1 (5 bases). The germline V gene has CDR1 SEHNR and CDR2 FQNEAQ (reference sequence). The V gene lost 3 bases and the J gene lost 3 bases, with 14 bases spanning the gap. The CDR3 has 15 residues. The CDR3 here is CASSFLGQGDYGYTF. The CDR3 DNA follows: TGTGCCAGCAGCTTTTTGGGGCAGGGAGACTATGGCTACACCTTC.

The chain carries TRBV2 and TRBJ2-5; D remains ambiguous. CDR3 length equals 16 residues. Germline CDR1 SNHLY, CDR2 FYNNEI. Trimming took off 2 bases at V and 1 base at J, with 14 bases between the two ends. The CDR3: CASSEPRHRSQETQYF. For the CDR3, the DNA is TGTGCCAGCAGTGAACCCCGACACCGGTCCCAAGAGACCCAGTACTTC.

CDR3 coding DNA: TGTGCCAGCAGTACCCCAGGGGGTACCTACGAGCAGTACTTC. It codes for CASSTPGGTYEQYF. The J gene is TRBJ2-7, the V gene TRBV28; 7 nucleotides match TRBD1. Germline CDR1 reads MDHEN; CDR2 reads SYDVKM. V was pared by 5 bases and J by 2 bases, with 6 bases of the junction left unmatched. The CDR3 runs to 14 residues.

This clonotype was counted once. V is TRBV5-1 and J is TRBJ1-1; 9 nucleotides align to TRBD1. This CDR3 region has 14 residues. Trimming cost V 4 bases and J 1 base; bases outside gene matches: 2. Germline V gene lookup returns CDR1 SGHRS and CDR2 YFSETQ. The CDR3 bases are TGCGCCAGCAGCGAGGGACAGGGGAACACTGAAGCTTTCTTT. Amino acid sequence: CASSEGQGNTEAFF.

This sequence joins TRBV20-1 and TRBJ2-1, with TRBD2 identical over 8 bases. The V and J ends lost 3 bases and 8 bases, in that order; junction bases with no gene match: 12. This CDR3 has 15 residues. Germline V gene lookup returns CDR1 DFQATT and CDR2 SNEGSKA (reference sequence). The CDR3 region has the DNA TGCAGTGCTAGTCTTACGGGAGGGCCCACTGATGAGCAGTTCTTC. As protein: CSASLTGGPTDEQFF.

The chain has TRBV13 and TRBJ1-2, with D unresolved. V lost 5 bases and J lost 7, with 11 bases in between. This CDR3 spans 12 amino acids. Germline CDR1 and CDR2: PRHDT and FYEKMQ (reference sequence). Written as DNA, the CDR3 is TGTGCCAGCAGCGGCAGGCTGTTTGGCTACACCTTC. It specifies CASSGRLFGYTF.

The chain joins TRBV2 to TRBJ2-1; TRBD1 matches at 7 bases. This CDR3 contains 14 residues. Germline CDR1 reads SNHLY; CDR2 reads FYNNEI. With V trimmed by 6 bases and J by 4 bases, 6 bases remained unmatched. The CDR3 DNA follows: TGTGCCAGCAGAGCGACAGGGAGATACAATGAGCAGTTCTTC. As protein: CASRATGRYNEQFF. The full variable domain, completed using reference TRBV2 and TRBJ2-1, is EPEVTQTPSHQVTQMGQEVILRCVPISNHLYFYWYRQILGQKVEFLVSFYNNEISEKSEIFDDQFSVERPDGSNFTLKIRSTKLEDSAMYFCASRATGRYNEQFFGPGTRLTVL.

The genes are TRBV30 and TRBJ2-5; D gene uncertain. This CDR3 spans 14 amino acids. Trimming shortened V by 0 bases and J by 5 bases, and 13 bases separated the two germline ends. CDR1 and CDR2 (germline): GTSNPN, SVGIG (reference sequence). The CDR3 loop reads CAWSVLGIKETQYF. The CDR3 DNA reads as TGTGCCTGGAGTGTACTGGGGATTAAGGAGACCCAGTACTTC.

This rearrangement joins TRBV2 to TRBJ1-5; D remains ambiguous. Deletions cut 6 bases from V and 7 bases from J, with 19 bases between. The germline V gene has CDR1 SNHLY and CDR2 FYNNEI. This CDR3 contains 15 residues. The CDR3 loop is CASRSGPSPEQPQHF. CDR3 DNA sequence: TGTGCCAGCAGATCCGGGCCATCCCCCGAACAGCCCCAGCATTTT.

The chain recombines TRBV5-1 with TRBJ2-7; D unclear. V lost 4 bases and J lost 0, with 11 bases in between. Germline CDR1 SGHRS, CDR2 YFSETQ. This CDR3 contains 14 residues. The CDR3 sequence is CASSLPNLSYEQYF. In DNA, the CDR3 is TGCGCCAGCAGCCTCCCGAACCTCTCCTACGAGCAGTACTTC. Using reference TRBV5-1 and TRBJ2-7 for the parts outside the CDR3, the full variable domain is KAGVTQTPRYLIKTRGQQVTLSCSPISGHRSVSWYQQTPGQGLQFLFEYFSETQRNKGNFPGRFSGRQFSNSRSEMNVSTLELGDSALYLCASSLPNLSYEQYFGPGTRLTVT.

This clonotype has just a few counts. The V call is TRBV5-1, the J call TRBJ2-7; 8 positions agree with TRBD2. This CDR3 has 16 amino acids. Germline values: CDR1 SGHRS, CDR2 YFSETQ. V shed 3 bases and J 2 bases; nucleotides not matched to a gene: 10. The DNA of the CDR3 is TGCGCCAGCAGCTCAATCGGGCTAGCGGGCACCTACGAGCAGTACTTC. Protein: CASSSIGLAGTYEQYF.

The rearrangement joins TRBV7-2 to TRBJ2-1; D uncertain. CDR3 length: 15 amino acids. From germline, CDR1 is SGHTA and CDR2 FQGNSA. Deletions cut 0 bases from V and 1 base from J, with 7 bases between. CDR3 in DNA: TGTGCCAGCAGCTTAGCGTTTGGGTCCTACAATGAGCAGTTCTTC. This gives the protein CASSLAFGSYNEQFF.

V and J are TRBV7-9 and TRBJ2-7; D perhaps matches TRBD1 (6 bases). The CDR3 runs to 15 residues. Germline CDR1 SEHNR, CDR2 FQNEAQ (reference sequence). V shed 1 base and J shed 0 bases, with 10 bases lying between them. The CDR3 region has the DNA TGTGCCAGCAGCTTAGGGGGACAAGTCTCCTACGAGCAGTACTTC. It is translated as CASSLGGQVSYEQYF.

The chain couples TRBV18 to TRBJ2-7, with D hard to call. V was pared by 3 bases and J by 4 bases, with 10 bases between. Germline values: CDR1 KGHSH, CDR2 LQKENI. The CDR3 spans 13 residues. The CDR3 reads CASSPRVGYEQYF. The CDR3 DNA is TGTGCCAGCTCACCGCGTGTCGGGTACGAGCAGTACTTC.

The chain links TRBV5-4 to TRBJ1-4, with D unresolved. This CDR3 comprises 14 residues. Germline V gene sequence: CDR1 SGHNT, CDR2 YYREEE (reference sequence). V lost 0 bases, J lost 8 bases, and 11 bases lay in between. For the CDR3, the DNA is TGTGCCAGCAGCTTGGTGGGCCGGGAGGAAAAACTGTTTTTT. Its translation is CASSLVGREEKLFF.

The chain is built from TRBV30 and TRBJ2-4; D is tentatively TRBD1 or TRBD2 (5 bases each). CDR1 GTSNPN and CDR2 SVGIG come from the germline V gene (reference sequence). Deletions cut 4 bases from V and 2 bases from J, with 15 bases between. The length of the CDR3 is 15 residues. In DNA form, the CDR3 reads TGTGCCTGGACGAGGGACGGTGGGTCCAAAAACATTCAGTACTTC. Its translation: CAWTRDGGSKNIQYF. Full variable domain (rest looked up from reference TRBV30 and TRBJ2-4): SQTIHQWPATLVQPVGSPLSLECTVEGTSNPNLYWYRQAAGRGLQLLFYSVGIGQISSEVPQNLSASRPQDRQFILSSKKLLLSDSGFYLCAWTRDGGSKNIQYFGAGTRLSVL.

The sample holds a few counts of this clonotype. This chain uses TRBV5-4 with TRBJ1-1; D remains unclear. Germline values: CDR1 SGHNT, CDR2 YYREEE (reference sequence). V was cut by 5 bases and J by 1 base, with 9 bases left in between. This CDR3 region has 13 residues. The DNA for the CDR3 is TGTGCCAGCAGTCTGGCGGGGAACACTGAAGCTTTCTTT. Protein product: CASSLAGNTEAFF.

The chain uses TRBV20-1 and TRBJ1-1; D uncertain. V shed 0 bases and J shed 0 bases, with 8 bases lying between them. Germline V gene data show CDR1 as DFQATT and CDR2 as SNEGSKA (reference sequence). This CDR3 spans 14 amino acids. CDR3 sequence reads: CSARDLPMNTEAFF. The CDR3 DNA is TGCAGTGCTAGAGATCTGCCTATGAACACTGAAGCTTTCTTT.

The J gene is TRBJ1-5, the V gene TRBV7-8, with 8 nucleotides matching TRBD1. Germline V CDR1 and CDR2: SGHVS, FQNEAQ. The CDR3 extends over 15 amino acids. The V and J ends lost 1 base and 5 bases, in that order; junction bases with no gene match: 4. The CDR3 sequence is CASSLVAGGHQPQHF. In DNA form, the CDR3 reads TGTGCCAGCAGCTTAGTGGCAGGGGGCCATCAGCCCCAGCATTTT.

The J gene is TRBJ2-7, the V gene TRBV15; 7 bases fit TRBD1. There are 15 residues in the CDR3. The germline V gene encodes CDR1 LNHNV and CDR2 YYDKDF (reference sequence). V was pared by 2 bases and J by 4 bases, with 8 bases of the junction left unmatched. CDR3 nucleotides: TGTGCCACCAGCAGACGACAGGGCGGCGGGTACGAGCAGTACTTC. Residues: CATSRRQGGGYEQYF. The whole variable domain, filled in from reference TRBV15 and TRBJ2-7, reads DAMVIQNPRYQVTQFGKPVTLSCSQTLNHNVMYWYQQKSSQAPKLLFHYYDKDFNNEADTPDNFQSRRPNTSFCFLDIRSPGLGDTAMYLCATSRRQGGGYEQYFGPGTRLTVT.

The rearrangement links TRBV24-1 to TRBJ2-4, with TRBD2 matching over 7 bases. The germline V gene has CDR1 KGHDR and CDR2 SFDVKD. J lost 3 bases, V lost 8 bases, and 9 bases had no gene match. The CDR3 contains 15 residues. The CDR3 DNA reads TGTGCCACCAATATAGTAGCGGGCGGCAAAAACATTCAGTACTTC. Protein: CATNIVAGGKNIQYF.

The chain employs TRBV28 and TRBJ2-4; TRBD1 or TRBD2 may be the D gene (5 bases each). The V end lost 6 bases, the J end lost 2 bases, and 11 bases lay between the germline ends. The germline gives CDR1 MDHEN, CDR2 SYDVKM. The CDR3 covers 14 residues. CDR3 sequence (DNA): TGTGCCAGCAGCAAGGGACGCTCCAAAAACATTCAGTACTTC. This sequence encodes CASSKGRSKNIQYF. Variable domain in full (rest from reference TRBV28 and TRBJ2-4): DVKVTQSSRYLVKRTGEKVFLECVQDMDHENMFWYRQDPGLGLRLIYFSYDVKMKEKGDIPEGYSVSREKKERFSLILESASTNQTSMYLCASSKGRSKNIQYFGAGTRLSVL.

The chain couples TRBV27 to TRBJ1-1; TRBD1 aligns across 7 bases. This CDR3 spans 15 amino acids. The germline CDR1 and CDR2 sequences are MNHEY and SMNVEV (reference sequence). The V and J ends lost 2 bases and 5 bases, in that order; junction bases with no gene match: 8. Here the CDR3 DNA reads TGTGCCAGCAGTTTAAGGGGGCTTAGTCAAACTGAAGCTTTCTTT. Residues: CASSLRGLSQTEAFF.